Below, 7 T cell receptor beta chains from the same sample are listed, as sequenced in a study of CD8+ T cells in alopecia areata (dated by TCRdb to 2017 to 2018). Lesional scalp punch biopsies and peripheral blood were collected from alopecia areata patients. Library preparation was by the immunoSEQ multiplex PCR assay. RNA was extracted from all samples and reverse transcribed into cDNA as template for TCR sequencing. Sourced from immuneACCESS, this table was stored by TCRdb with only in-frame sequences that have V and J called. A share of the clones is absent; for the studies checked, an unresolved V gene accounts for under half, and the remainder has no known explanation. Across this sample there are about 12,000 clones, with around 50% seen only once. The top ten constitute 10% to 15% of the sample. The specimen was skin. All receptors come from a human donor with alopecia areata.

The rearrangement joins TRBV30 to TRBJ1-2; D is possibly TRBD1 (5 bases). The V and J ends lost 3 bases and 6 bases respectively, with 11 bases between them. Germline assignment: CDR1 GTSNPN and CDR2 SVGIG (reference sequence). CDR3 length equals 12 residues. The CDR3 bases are TGTGCCTGGAGCAGACAGACGAATGGCTACACCTTC. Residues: CAWSRQTNGYTF.

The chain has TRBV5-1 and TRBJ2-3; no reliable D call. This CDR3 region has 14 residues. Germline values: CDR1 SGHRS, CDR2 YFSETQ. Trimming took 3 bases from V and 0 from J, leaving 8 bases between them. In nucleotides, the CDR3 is TGCGCCAGCAGCTCCGACTGGAGCACAGATACGCAGTATTTT. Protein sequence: CASSSDWSTDTQYF.

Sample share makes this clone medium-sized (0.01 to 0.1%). The CDR3 bases are TGCAGCGTTGAAGATCAGCGGGACTTGCAGTTCTTC. This sequence encodes CSVEDQRDLQFF. The rearrangement uses TRBV29-1 and TRBJ2-1; TRBD2 agrees at 7 bases. Germline trimming cut 0 bases from V and 12 bases from J; bases unmatched to any gene: 5. CDR3 length equals 12 residues. Germline V gene lookup returns CDR1 SQVTM and CDR2 ANQGSEA.

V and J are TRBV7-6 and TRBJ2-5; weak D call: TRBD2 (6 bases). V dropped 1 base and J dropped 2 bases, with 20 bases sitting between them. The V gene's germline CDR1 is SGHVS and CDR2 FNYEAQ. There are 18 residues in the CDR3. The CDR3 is CASSLGLIAADLQETQYF. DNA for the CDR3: TGTGCCAGCAGCTTAGGTTTAATAGCGGCGGATCTACAAGAGACCCAGTACTTC.

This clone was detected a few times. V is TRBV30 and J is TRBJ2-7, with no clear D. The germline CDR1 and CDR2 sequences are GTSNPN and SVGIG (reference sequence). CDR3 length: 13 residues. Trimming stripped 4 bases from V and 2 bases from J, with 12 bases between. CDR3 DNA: TGTGCCTGGACTAGAATAGGAACCTACGAGCAGTACTTC. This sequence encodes CAWTRIGTYEQYF.

The CDR3 coding sequence is TGCGCCAGCAGCGGACCCGGGACAGGGCTCCACGAGCAGTACTTC. Translating it yields CASSGPGTGLHEQYF. The chain joins TRBV5-1 to TRBJ2-7; 9 positions agree with TRBD1. CDR3 size: 15 residues. V dropped 4 bases and J dropped 5; count of bases not matched to a gene: 10. Germline assignment: CDR1 SGHRS and CDR2 YFSETQ.

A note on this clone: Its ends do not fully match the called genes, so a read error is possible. The CDR3 bases are TGTACCAGCAGCGCCGAGGACACTAACTATGGCTACACCTTC. It is translated as CTSSAEDTNYGYTF. The chain combines TRBV9 with TRBJ1-2, with D tentatively TRBD1 (5 bases). The germline CDR1 and CDR2 sequences are SGDLS and YYNGEE. CDR3 length equals 14 residues.